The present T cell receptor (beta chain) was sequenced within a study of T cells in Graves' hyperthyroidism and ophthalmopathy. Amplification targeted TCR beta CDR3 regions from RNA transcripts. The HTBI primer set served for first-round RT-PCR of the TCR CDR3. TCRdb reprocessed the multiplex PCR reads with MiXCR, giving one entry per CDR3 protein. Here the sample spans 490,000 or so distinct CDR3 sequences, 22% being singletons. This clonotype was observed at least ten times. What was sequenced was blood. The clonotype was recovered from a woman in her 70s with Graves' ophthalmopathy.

The DNA of the CDR3 is TGTGCCAGCAGTTGGTACGGGTCTGGGGCCAACGTCCTGACTTTC. This translates into CASSWYGSGANVLTF. This rearrangement joins TRBV28 to TRBJ2-6; no reliable D call. The CDR3 totals 15 residues. Germline lookup yields CDR1 MDHEN and CDR2 SYDVKM. Between the trimmed V and J ends, which lost 4 bases and 1 base, there was a span of 8 bases.